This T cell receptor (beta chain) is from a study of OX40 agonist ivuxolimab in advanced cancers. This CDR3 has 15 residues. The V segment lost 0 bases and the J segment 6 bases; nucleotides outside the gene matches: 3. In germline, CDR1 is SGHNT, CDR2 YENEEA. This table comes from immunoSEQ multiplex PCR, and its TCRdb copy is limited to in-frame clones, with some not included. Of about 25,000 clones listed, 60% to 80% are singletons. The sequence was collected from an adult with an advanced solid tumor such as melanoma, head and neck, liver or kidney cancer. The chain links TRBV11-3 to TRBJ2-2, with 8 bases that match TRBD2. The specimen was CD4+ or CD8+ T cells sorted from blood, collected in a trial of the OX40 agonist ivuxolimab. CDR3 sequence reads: CASSLDSRGAGELFF. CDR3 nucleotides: TGTGCCAGCAGCTTAGACTCGCGGGGGGCCGGGGAGCTGTTTTTT.